These T cell receptor beta chains were read from a single sample in a study of cytomegalovirus exposure and HLA in healthy donors. Produced via immunoSEQ multiplex PCR; TCRdb's table is partial and in-frame only. The sample records approximately 110,000 clones, around 80% being singletons. Sequencing was carried out using PBMCs. Every receptor here comes from a woman aged 40 to 50 in good health and CMV-seronegative. CDR3s include the opening cysteine and the closing phenylalanine or tryptophan. D genes are given only for firm matches. Some rows mark clone size as missing; the rest say once, few, many or name a class of expanded clone.

CDR3 length | J gene | D gene | clone size | V gene | CDR3 DNA | CDR3 protein
12 | TRBJ2-3 | . | . | TRBV11-3 | TGTGCCAGCAGCGGGAGGCGGGACAGGCAGTATTTT | CASSGRRDRQYF
14 | TRBJ2-5 | . | once | TRBV5-1 | TGCGCCAGCAGCTTGGACACAGGCCAAGAGACCCAGTACTTC | CASSLDTGQETQYF
13 | TRBJ1-1 | . | . | TRBV4-1 | TGCGCCAGCAGCCCACAGGGGAACACTGAAGCTTTCTTT | CASSPQGNTEAFF
14 | TRBJ1-1 | . | . | TRBV18 | TGTGCCAGCTCACCAAGGGGGTTGAACACTGAAGCTTTCTTT | CASSPRGLNTEAFF
18 | TRBJ1-5 | . | . | TRBV2 | TGTGCCAGCAGTACGCCCGATTCGGACGGGGTCAATGTGAGGCCCCAGCATTTT | CASSTPDSDGVNVRPQHF
13 | TRBJ1-2 | . | . | TRBV12-2 | TGTGCAAGTCGCCGCAGGGGCGTCTATGGCTACACCTTC | CASRRRGVYGYTF
14 | TRBJ2-7 | . | . | TRBV4-3 | TGCGCCAGCAGCCGGCTAGCGTATATGGACGAGCAGTACTTC | CASSRLAYMDEQYF
12 | TRBJ2-7 | TRBD1 | . | TRBV4-2 | TGTGCCAGCCGGACAGGGAATGGCGAGCAGTACTTC | CASRTGNGEQYF
14 | TRBJ2-7 | TRBD2 | . | TRBV10-2 | TGCGCCAGCAGCCTGAGCGGGGGGACCTACGAGCAGTACTTC | CASSLSGGTYEQYF
14 | TRBJ2-1 | . | once | TRBV6-5 | TGTGCCAGCAGGATACAGCTCTCCTATACTGAGCAGTTCTTC | CASRIQLSYTEQFF
12 | TRBJ1-1 | TRBD1 | . | TRBV30 | TGTGCCTGGAGTAGGACAGGGACTGAAGCTTTCTTT | CAWSRTGTEAFF
15 | TRBJ2-7 | . | . | TRBV18 | TGTGCCAGCTCACCACCTGCGGGACAGAGTTACGAGCAGTACTTC | CASSPPAGQSYEQYF
13 | TRBJ2-7 | . | . | TRBV9 | TGTGCCAGCAGCGTACTCGGGACTGACGAGCAGTACTTC | CASSVLGTDEQYF
15 | TRBJ1-3 | . | . | TRBV7-8 | TGTGCCAGCAGCTTAGACAGGGCATACGGAAACACCATATATTTT | CASSLDRAYGNTIYF
14 | TRBJ1-6 | TRBD1 | . | TRBV5-1 | TGCGCCAGCAGATGGGACAGGGATAATTCACCCCTCCACTTT | CASRWDRDNSPLHF
14 | TRBJ1-1 | TRBD1 | . | TRBV5-1 | TGCGCCAGCAGCTTGGGGGACAGGTTCACTGAAGCTTTCTTT | CASSLGDRFTEAFF
18 | TRBJ2-3 | TRBD2 | . | TRBV9 | TGTGCCAGCAGCGTAGCGAGTCCTAGCGGTAGAAGCGCAGATACGCAGTATTTT | CASSVASPSGRSADTQYF
13 | TRBJ1-2 | . | . | TRBV2 | TGTGCCAGCAGTGATGGGGGCTCCTATGGCTACACCTTC | CASSDGGSYGYTF
15 | TRBJ2-3 | . | . | TRBV5-4 | TGTGCCAGCAGCTTTAAACAGGGTAGGGCAGATACGCAGTATTTT | CASSFKQGRADTQYF
15 | TRBJ1-5 | . | . | TRBV19 | TGTGCCAGTAGACAATCCCCCACAGGGAACCAGCCCCAGCATTTT | CASRQSPTGNQPQHF
13 | TRBJ1-1 | . | . | TRBV14 | TGTGCCAGCAGCCAGGTGAGGGACACTGAAGCTTTCTTT | CASSQVRDTEAFF
12 | TRBJ1-1 | . | . | TRBV7-9 | TGTGCCAGCAGTTTACGGGGTCCTGAAGCTTTCTTT | CASSLRGPEAFF
15 | TRBJ1-3 | TRBD1 | . | TRBV7-9 | TGTGCCAGCAGCTTAGAAGGGACAGCCGGAAACACCATATATTTT | CASSLEGTAGNTIYF
16 | TRBJ2-2 | TRBD2 | . | TRBV7-9 | TGTTCCAGCAGCCCAGGACTAGCGGTAAACACCGGGGAGCTGTTTTTT | CSSSPGLAVNTGELFF
16 | TRBJ1-2 | TRBD1 | . | TRBV28 | TGTGCCAGCAGTTTACCCTGGACAGGGGGCAACTATGGCTACACCTTC | CASSLPWTGGNYGYTF
14 | TRBJ1-6 | TRBD1 | once | TRBV27 | TGTGCCAGCAGTCCAGGGACAGAGAATTCACCCCTCCACTTT | CASSPGTENSPLHF
15 | TRBJ2-7 | TRBD2 | . | TRBV9 | TGTGCCAGCAGCCCGAGACTAGCGGGAGCCTACGAGCAGTACTTC | CASSPRLAGAYEQYF
15 | TRBJ1-5 | . | . | TRBV28 | TGTGCCAGCAGTTTGACAGAGGTGACAGCTCAGCCCCAGCATTTT | CASSLTEVTAQPQHF
12 | TRBJ1-6 | TRBD1 | . | TRBV2 | TGTGCCAGCTCGACAGGGGTTTCACCCCTCCACTTT | CASSTGVSPLHF
17 | TRBJ2-7 | . | once | TRBV7-2 | TGTGCCAGCAGCGCTAGTCTAAGGGGCAGTCGCTCCTACGAGCAGTACTTC | CASSASLRGSRSYEQYF
15 | TRBJ2-6 | . | . | TRBV11-2 | TGTGCCAGCAGTCTCGCGGGGCACGGGGCCAACGTCCTGACTTTC | CASSLAGHGANVLTF
15 | TRBJ2-5 | TRBD2 | . | TRBV9 | TGTGCCAGCAGCGTAGCTACTAGCGGCCAAGAGACCCAGTACTTC | CASSVATSGQETQYF
15 | TRBJ1-2 | TRBD1 | . | TRBV30 | TGTGCCTGGAGTGTACTAAGTACAGGGGGCTATGGCTACACCTTC | CAWSVLSTGGYGYTF
17 | TRBJ2-5 | TRBD1 | once | TRBV14 | TGTGCCAGCAGCCAAGCGGCAGTGACAGGGAGCGGAGAGACCCAGTACTTC | CASSQAAVTGSGETQYF
15 | TRBJ1-1 | TRBD1 | once | TRBV18 | TGTGCCAGCTCACCCCCGGGACAGAGGAACACTGAAGCTTTCTTT | CASSPPGQRNTEAFF
15 | TRBJ2-3 | . | . | TRBV6-1 | TGTGCCAGCAGTGAACTAACAGACAACACAGATACGCAGTATTTT | CASSELTDNTDTQYF
17 | TRBJ2-2 | TRBD2 | few | TRBV27 | TGTGCCAGCAGTCTCTGGACTAGCGGGGGCCTCACCGGGGAGCTGTTTTTT | CASSLWTSGGLTGELFF
19 | TRBJ1-1 | TRBD1 | . | TRBV28 | TGTGCCAGCAGTTTATTTGAGAGGGACAGGGCCACAACGACCTATGAAGCTTTCTTT | CASSLFERDRATTTYEAFF
15 | TRBJ1-6 | TRBD1 | . | TRBV11-2 | TGTGCCAGCAGCTCAGGACAGGTCAGGAATTCACCCCTCCCCTTT | CASSSGQVRNSPLPF